Listed below are T cell receptor beta chains from one sample, sequenced in a study of response to subunit inactivated influenza vaccine. Each CDR3 protein gets one entry after TCRdb re-called the RT-PCR reads with MiXCR. The table records around 750,000 distinct CDR3 sequences, around 20% of them present only once. Specimen: PBMCs from blood, collected 5 to 6 days after vaccination. The receptors come from a middle-aged man who received an inactivated influenza vaccine. CDR3s include the opening cysteine and the closing phenylalanine or tryptophan. Fields, in order: D gene, J gene, clone size, V gene, CDR3 DNA, CDR3 protein. The D gene is left open where the match is weak. The size entry is marked missing in some rows and otherwise reads once, few, many or a size class.

d_gene: TRBD2
j_gene: TRBJ2-5
abundance: .
v_gene: TRBV6-9
CDR3nt: TGTGCCAGCAGTGCTAAGACTAGCGGGAGAGGGGAGACCCAGTACTTC
CDR3aa: CASSAKTSGRGETQYF

d_gene: .
j_gene: TRBJ1-4
abundance: .
v_gene: TRBV6-2/TRBV6-3
CDR3nt: TGTGCCAGCAAGAATTCCGGGGGGCGCCGGGAAAAACTGTTTTTT
CDR3aa: CASKNSGGRREKLFF

d_gene: .
j_gene: TRBJ2-1
abundance: .
v_gene: TRBV9
CDR3nt: TGTGCCAGCAGCCCGGACAGTCTAGCCTACAATGAGCAGTTCTTC
CDR3aa: CASSPDSLAYNEQFF

d_gene: .
j_gene: TRBJ2-5
abundance: .
v_gene: TRBV7-9
CDR3nt: TGTGCCAGCAGCGCTCAGGAACTAGTAATTACGGAGACCCAGTACTTC
CDR3aa: CASSAQELVITETQYF

d_gene: TRBD1
j_gene: TRBJ1-5
abundance: few
v_gene: TRBV29-1
CDR3nt: TGCAGCGTCAAACAGGGGGCGGATCAGCCCCAGCATTTT
CDR3aa: CSVKQGADQPQHF

d_gene: .
j_gene: TRBJ2-5
abundance: many
v_gene: TRBV12-3/TRBV12-4
CDR3nt: TGTGCCAGCGGTAGGGGGGAGACCCAGTACTTC
CDR3aa: CASGRGETQYF

d_gene: .
j_gene: TRBJ2-6
abundance: .
v_gene: TRBV7-9
CDR3nt: TGTGCCAGCACAAACTTTCCTGGGGCCAACGTCCTGACTTTC
CDR3aa: CASTNFPGANVLTF

d_gene: .
j_gene: TRBJ1-1
abundance: .
v_gene: TRBV12-3/TRBV12-4
CDR3nt: TGTGCCAGCAGTCCGACAGGAAGTATTGAAGCTTTCTTT
CDR3aa: CASSPTGSIEAFF

d_gene: .
j_gene: TRBJ1-1
abundance: .
v_gene: TRBV4-3
CDR3nt: TGCGCCAGCAGCCAAGGAGGCAGAGGGTACACTGAAGCTTTCTTT
CDR3aa: CASSQGGRGYTEAFF

d_gene: .
j_gene: TRBJ2-1
abundance: few
v_gene: TRBV27
CDR3nt: TGTGCCAGCAGTCGTGGAGGGGCGATCTACAATGAGCAGTTCTTC
CDR3aa: CASSRGGAIYNEQFF

d_gene: TRBD1
j_gene: TRBJ2-6
abundance: .
v_gene: TRBV7-2
CDR3nt: TGTGCCAGCAGTCGTAATTTAGGGGGCGCTGGGGCCAACGTCCTGACTTTC
CDR3aa: CASSRNLGGAGANVLTF

d_gene: .
j_gene: TRBJ2-5
abundance: .
v_gene: TRBV12-3/TRBV12-4
CDR3nt: TGTGCCAGCACTCCGAGGGGGGGCAGGGAGACCCAGTACTTC
CDR3aa: CASTPRGGRETQYF

d_gene: .
j_gene: TRBJ2-3
abundance: few
v_gene: TRBV7-6
CDR3nt: TGTGCCAGCAGCCCCAGCGCAGGGGTGGGCAGGAATACGCAGTATTTT
CDR3aa: CASSPSAGVGRNTQYF

d_gene: .
j_gene: TRBJ2-1
abundance: many
v_gene: TRBV15
CDR3nt: TGTGCCACCAGCAGAGATCTCAGTAACTCCTACAATGAGCAGTTCTTC
CDR3aa: CATSRDLSNSYNEQFF

d_gene: TRBD2
j_gene: TRBJ2-1
abundance: many
v_gene: TRBV24-1
CDR3nt: TGTGCCACCAGTGACCTTAGCGGGAGGTCCTACAATGAGCAGTTCTTC
CDR3aa: CATSDLSGRSYNEQFF

d_gene: .
j_gene: TRBJ1-2
abundance: many
v_gene: TRBV25-1
CDR3nt: TGTGCCAGCAGTGAAGGCGGGAACTATGGCTACACCTTC
CDR3aa: CASSEGGNYGYTF

d_gene: .
j_gene: TRBJ2-1
abundance: .
v_gene: TRBV29-1
CDR3nt: TGCAGCGGATTAGCGAGTGAGCAGTTCTTC
CDR3aa: CSGLASEQFF

d_gene: .
j_gene: TRBJ1-6
abundance: .
v_gene: TRBV19
CDR3nt: TGTGCCAGTAGTGACTATAATTCACCCCTCCACTTT
CDR3aa: CASSDYNSPLHF

d_gene: TRBD2
j_gene: TRBJ2-4
abundance: .
v_gene: TRBV10-2
CDR3nt: TGCGCCAGCAGATTAGCGGGGAGCCAGAACATTCAGTACTTC
CDR3aa: CASRLAGSQNIQYF

d_gene: .
j_gene: TRBJ1-1
abundance: few
v_gene: TRBV30
CDR3nt: TGTGCCTGGGACAGAAGATGGGGCGTCACTGAAGCTTTCTTT
CDR3aa: CAWDRRWGVTEAFF

d_gene: .
j_gene: TRBJ1-1
abundance: few
v_gene: TRBV4-2
CDR3nt: TGTGCCAGCAGCTCCCGGCTGGTGTGGGGGGCTGAAGCTTTCTTT
CDR3aa: CASSSRLVWGAEAFF

d_gene: .
j_gene: TRBJ2-1
abundance: .
v_gene: TRBV20-1
CDR3nt: TGCAGTGCTCCCTTCGGGGAGCAGTTCTTC
CDR3aa: CSAPFGEQFF

d_gene: TRBD1
j_gene: TRBJ2-5
abundance: few
v_gene: TRBV5-8
CDR3nt: TGTGCCAGCAGCTTAACGACAGGACAGGGGGAGACCCAGTACTTC
CDR3aa: CASSLTTGQGETQYF

d_gene: TRBD2
j_gene: TRBJ2-5
abundance: few
v_gene: TRBV6-5
CDR3nt: TGTGCCAGCAGTTACTCCCTGGACCCTAGCGGGACCCAGTACTTC
CDR3aa: CASSYSLDPSGTQYF

d_gene: .
j_gene: TRBJ2-2
abundance: .
v_gene: TRBV2
CDR3nt: TGTGCCAGCAAGAGTAGACTGCAACTCGGGGAGCTGTTTTTT
CDR3aa: CASKSRLQLGELFF

d_gene: TRBD1
j_gene: TRBJ1-1
abundance: many
v_gene: TRBV20-1
CDR3nt: TGCAGTGCTGGGACAGGGCTGGGCACTGAAGCTTTCTTT
CDR3aa: CSAGTGLGTEAFF

d_gene: .
j_gene: TRBJ2-7
abundance: .
v_gene: TRBV28
CDR3nt: TGTGCCAGCAGCAACCCCCCCTACGAGCAGTACTTC
CDR3aa: CASSNPPYEQYF

d_gene: TRBD1
j_gene: TRBJ1-3
abundance: many
v_gene: TRBV20-1
CDR3nt: TGCAGTGCTGGGACAGCTGGAAACACCATATATTTT
CDR3aa: CSAGTAGNTIYF

d_gene: TRBD1
j_gene: TRBJ2-2
abundance: .
v_gene: TRBV10-3
CDR3nt: TGTGCCATCAGTGAGTCCGGGACAGGGAACGCCGGGGAGCTGTTTTTT
CDR3aa: CAISESGTGNAGELFF

d_gene: .
j_gene: TRBJ2-1
abundance: .
v_gene: TRBV4-2
CDR3nt: TGTGCCAGCAGCCAAGAGTTCAGGGCCCCCTACAATGAGCAGTTCTTC
CDR3aa: CASSQEFRAPYNEQFF

d_gene: TRBD2
j_gene: TRBJ2-7
abundance: few
v_gene: TRBV10-2
CDR3nt: TGCGCCAGCAGTCCCAGCGGGAACTCCTACGAGCAGTACTTC
CDR3aa: CASSPSGNSYEQYF

d_gene: .
j_gene: TRBJ2-3
abundance: .
v_gene: TRBV7-9
CDR3nt: TGTGCCAGCAGCTACAGGGTTGATACGCAGTATTTT
CDR3aa: CASSYRVDTQYF

d_gene: .
j_gene: TRBJ2-3
abundance: .
v_gene: TRBV9
CDR3nt: TGTGCCAGCAGCGGAGGACTGTTACGCACAGATACGCAGTATTTT
CDR3aa: CASSGGLLRTDTQYF

d_gene: .
j_gene: TRBJ1-6
abundance: .
v_gene: TRBV11-2
CDR3nt: TGTGCCAGCAGCTTAGCCTCCGGGTCCTCGAATTCACCCCTCCACTTT
CDR3aa: CASSLASGSSNSPLHF

d_gene: .
j_gene: TRBJ2-7
abundance: .
v_gene: TRBV6-5
CDR3nt: TGTGCCAGCAGTTACTCGCTACTAGTCTACGAGCAGTACTTC
CDR3aa: CASSYSLLVYEQYF

d_gene: TRBD1
j_gene: TRBJ2-1
abundance: few
v_gene: TRBV5-1
CDR3nt: TGCGCCAGCAGCCAACTCGGGGACAGGGTCAATGAGCAGTTCTTC
CDR3aa: CASSQLGDRVNEQFF

d_gene: TRBD1
j_gene: TRBJ2-2
abundance: .
v_gene: TRBV28
CDR3nt: TGTGCCAGCAGTTGGGACAGTAGATCCACCGGGGAGCTGTTTTTT
CDR3aa: CASSWDSRSTGELFF

d_gene: TRBD1
j_gene: TRBJ2-7
abundance: few
v_gene: TRBV20-1
CDR3nt: TGCAGTGCTAGGGACAGGGGTAGGTCCTACGAGCAGTACTTC
CDR3aa: CSARDRGRSYEQYF

d_gene: .
j_gene: TRBJ2-5
abundance: .
v_gene: TRBV5-1
CDR3nt: TGCGCCAGCAGCAGGGGACGGATCCAAGAGACCCAGTACTTC
CDR3aa: CASSRGRIQETQYF

d_gene: TRBD2
j_gene: TRBJ2-7
abundance: .
v_gene: TRBV5-1
CDR3nt: TGCGCCAGCAGCTTGGCCTACGCTAGCGGGAGAACGTACGAGCAGTACTTC
CDR3aa: CASSLAYASGRTYEQYF

d_gene: .
j_gene: TRBJ2-3
abundance: .
v_gene: TRBV5-1
CDR3nt: TGCGCCAGCAGCGTAGGACAGATGGACACAGATACGCAGTATTTT
CDR3aa: CASSVGQMDTDTQYF

d_gene: .
j_gene: TRBJ2-1
abundance: few
v_gene: TRBV7-9
CDR3nt: TGTGCCAGCAGCTTAGTTCTCAGTGAGCAGTTCTTC
CDR3aa: CASSLVLSEQFF

d_gene: .
j_gene: TRBJ2-2
abundance: few
v_gene: TRBV29-1
CDR3nt: TGCAGCGTTGGACGGGCCTCGAACACCGGGGAGCTGTTTTTT
CDR3aa: CSVGRASNTGELFF

d_gene: TRBD1
j_gene: TRBJ2-2
abundance: .
v_gene: TRBV5-5
CDR3nt: TGTGCCAGCAGCCAACCCTACAGGGGGCTTGGGGAGCTGTTTTTT
CDR3aa: CASSQPYRGLGELFF

d_gene: TRBD2
j_gene: TRBJ2-4
abundance: .
v_gene: TRBV20-1
CDR3nt: TGCAGTGCAGGGACTAGCGGGGGCAAAAACATTCAGTACTTC
CDR3aa: CSAGTSGGKNIQYF

d_gene: TRBD2
j_gene: TRBJ2-2
abundance: .
v_gene: TRBV5-1
CDR3nt: TGCGCCAGCAGCCGGGGACTAGCGGGAGGAAGATCGGGGACCGGGGAGCTGTTTTTT
CDR3aa: CASSRGLAGGRSGTGELFF

d_gene: .
j_gene: TRBJ2-5
abundance: .
v_gene: TRBV25-1
CDR3nt: TGTGCCAGCAGTGAATTAGAAAGCTCCCAAGAGACCCAGTACTTC
CDR3aa: CASSELESSQETQYF

d_gene: .
j_gene: TRBJ2-2
abundance: .
v_gene: TRBV6-4
CDR3nt: TGTGCCAGCAGTGACTCAACTCACGGGGGCGGGGAGCTGTTTTTT
CDR3aa: CASSDSTHGGGELFF

d_gene: .
j_gene: TRBJ2-7
abundance: many
v_gene: TRBV12-3/TRBV12-4
CDR3nt: TGTGCCAGCAGTCTTGCGACAGGACCCTCCTACGAGCAGTACTTC
CDR3aa: CASSLATGPSYEQYF

d_gene: .
j_gene: TRBJ2-2
abundance: few
v_gene: TRBV29-1
CDR3nt: TGCAGCGTTGGCCTACAAGTTAACACCGGGGAGCTGTTTTTT
CDR3aa: CSVGLQVNTGELFF

d_gene: .
j_gene: TRBJ1-1
abundance: few
v_gene: TRBV10-3
CDR3nt: TGTGCCATCACTACGGGGCAGAACACTGAAGCTTTCTTT
CDR3aa: CAITTGQNTEAFF

d_gene: TRBD2
j_gene: TRBJ2-1
abundance: .
v_gene: TRBV28
CDR3nt: TGTGCCAGCAGTCCCCTGTGGCGGGGGGGATCAATCGGTGAGCAGTTCTTC
CDR3aa: CASSPLWRGGSIGEQFF

d_gene: TRBD1
j_gene: TRBJ1-4
abundance: .
v_gene: TRBV20-1
CDR3nt: TGCAGTGCTAGAGAAGGGGGCAGGGGTATAGAAAAACTGTTTTTT
CDR3aa: CSAREGGRGIEKLFF

d_gene: TRBD1
j_gene: TRBJ2-3
abundance: few
v_gene: TRBV7-9
CDR3nt: TGTGCCAGCAGCCCCGGGACAGGGGTCCGCACAGATACGCAGTATTTT
CDR3aa: CASSPGTGVRTDTQYF

d_gene: TRBD2
j_gene: TRBJ2-4
abundance: few
v_gene: TRBV20-1
CDR3nt: TGCAGTGCTAGAGCCGGGACTAGCGGGAGTGCCAAAAACATTCAGTACTTC
CDR3aa: CSARAGTSGSAKNIQYF